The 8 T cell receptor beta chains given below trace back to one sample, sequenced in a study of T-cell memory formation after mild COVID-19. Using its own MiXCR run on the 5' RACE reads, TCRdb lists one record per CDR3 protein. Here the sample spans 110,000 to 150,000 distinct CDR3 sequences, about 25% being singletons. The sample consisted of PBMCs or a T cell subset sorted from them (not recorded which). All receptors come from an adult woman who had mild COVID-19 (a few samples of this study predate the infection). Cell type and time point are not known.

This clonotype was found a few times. In DNA form, the CDR3 reads TGCGCCAGCAGCTCCCATAGGACGGCTAAGAGCTCCTACAATGAGCAGTTCTTC. As protein: CASSSHRTAKSSYNEQFF. This rearrangement joins TRBV5-1 to TRBJ2-1; D not resolved. Germline lookup yields CDR1 SGHRS and CDR2 YFSETQ. V was pared by 3 bases and J by 0 bases, with 19 bases between. CDR3 length: 18 amino acids.

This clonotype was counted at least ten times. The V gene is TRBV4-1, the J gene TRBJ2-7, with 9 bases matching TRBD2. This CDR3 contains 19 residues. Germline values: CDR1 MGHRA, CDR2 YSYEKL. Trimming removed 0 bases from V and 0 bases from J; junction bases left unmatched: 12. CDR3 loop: CASSQEGYLAGGSSYEQYF. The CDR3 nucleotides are TGCGCCAGCAGCCAAGAAGGCTATCTGGCGGGGGGGAGCTCCTACGAGCAGTACTTC.

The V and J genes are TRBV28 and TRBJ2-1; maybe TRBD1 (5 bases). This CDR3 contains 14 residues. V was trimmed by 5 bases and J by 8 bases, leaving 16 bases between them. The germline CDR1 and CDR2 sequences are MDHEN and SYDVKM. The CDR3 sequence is CASSARAGVDEQFF. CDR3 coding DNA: TGTGCCAGCAGTGCCAGGGCAGGAGTCGATGAGCAGTTCTTC.

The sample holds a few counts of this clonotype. CDR3 DNA sequence: TGTGCCAGCAGCTCCCCCACAGCTGAAGCTTTCTTT. Protein: CASSSPTAEAFF. The chain couples TRBV7-8 to TRBJ1-1; no reliable D call. Trimming shortened V by 4 bases and J by 6 bases, and 9 bases separated the two germline ends. CDR3 length: 12 amino acids. The V gene's germline CDR1 is SGHVS and CDR2 FQNEAQ.

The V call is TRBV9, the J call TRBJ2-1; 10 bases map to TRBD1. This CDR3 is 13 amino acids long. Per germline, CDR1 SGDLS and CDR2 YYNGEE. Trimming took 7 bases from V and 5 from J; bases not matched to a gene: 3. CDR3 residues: CASGTGDNNEQFF. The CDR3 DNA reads TGTGCCAGCGGGACAGGGGATAACAATGAGCAGTTCTTC.

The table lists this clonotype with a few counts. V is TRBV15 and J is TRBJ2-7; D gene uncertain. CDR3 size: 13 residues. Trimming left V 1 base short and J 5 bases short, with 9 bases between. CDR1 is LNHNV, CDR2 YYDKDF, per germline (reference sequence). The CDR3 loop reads CATSRASGNEQYF. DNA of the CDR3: TGTGCCACCAGCAGAGCATCTGGTAACGAGCAGTACTTC.

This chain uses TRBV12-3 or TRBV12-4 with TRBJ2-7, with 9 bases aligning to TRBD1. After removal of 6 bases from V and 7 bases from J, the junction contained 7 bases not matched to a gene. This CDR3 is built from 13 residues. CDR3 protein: CASSIGTGWEQYF. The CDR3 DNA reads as TGTGCCAGCAGCATTGGGACAGGGTGGGAGCAGTACTTC.

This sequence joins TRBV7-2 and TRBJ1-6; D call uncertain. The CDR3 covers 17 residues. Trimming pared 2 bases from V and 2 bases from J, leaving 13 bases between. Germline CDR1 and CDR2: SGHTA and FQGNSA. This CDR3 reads CASSLQSMLTYNSPLHF. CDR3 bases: TGTGCCAGCAGCTTACAGTCGATGCTCACCTATAATTCACCCCTCCACTTT.